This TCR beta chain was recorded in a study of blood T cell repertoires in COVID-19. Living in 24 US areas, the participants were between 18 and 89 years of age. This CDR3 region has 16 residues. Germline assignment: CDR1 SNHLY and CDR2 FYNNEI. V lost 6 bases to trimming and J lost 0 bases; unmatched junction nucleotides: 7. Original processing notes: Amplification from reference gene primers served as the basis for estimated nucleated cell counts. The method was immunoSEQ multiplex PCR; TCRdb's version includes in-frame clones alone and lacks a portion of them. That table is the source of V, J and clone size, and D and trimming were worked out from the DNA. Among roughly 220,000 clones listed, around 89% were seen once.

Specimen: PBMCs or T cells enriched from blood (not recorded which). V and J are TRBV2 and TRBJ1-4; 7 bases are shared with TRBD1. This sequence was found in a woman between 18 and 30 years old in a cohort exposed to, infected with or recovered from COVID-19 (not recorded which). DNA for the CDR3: TGTGCCAGCAGACAGGGGAGTTTTGCAACTAATGAAAAACTGTTTTTT. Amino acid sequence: CASRQGSFATNEKLFF.